The 30 T cell receptor beta chains below come from one sample, sequenced in a study of control samples from healthy donors and cancer patients. Assay: immunoSEQ multiplex PCR; the TCRdb copy retains only in-frame clones and omits some. The sample contains about 150,000 clones, about nine tenths of which appear only once. Sequencing was performed on blood. Source of these receptors: a man aged 25 to 40 in good health.

The J gene is TRBJ1-1, the V gene TRBV5-5; D unclear. The germline CDR1 and CDR2 sequences are SGHKS and YYEKEE (reference sequence). Trimming took 0 bases from V and 5 from J, leaving 11 bases between them. There are 14 residues in the CDR3. This CDR3 is CASSLGIQKTEAFF. CDR3 in DNA: TGTGCCAGCAGCTTGGGGATCCAGAAGACTGAAGCTTTCTTT.

The rearrangement links TRBV6-6 to TRBJ1-2; TRBD1 is a possible D gene (5 bases). The CDR3 length is 15 residues. Germline V gene sequence: CDR1 MNHNY, CDR2 SVGAGI (reference sequence). V was trimmed by 6 bases and J by 2 bases, leaving 16 bases between them. The CDR3 protein is CASSEGQPSNYGYTF. CDR3 coding DNA: TGTGCCAGCAGCGAGGGGCAGCCTTCCAACTATGGCTACACCTTC.

The chain uses TRBV6-2 or TRBV6-3 and TRBJ2-1; a weak D match, TRBD1 (6 bases). V lost 6 bases to trimming and J lost 7 bases, with 13 bases between them. There are 13 residues in the CDR3. CDR1 and CDR2 (germline): MNHEY, SVGEGT. The chain's CDR3 is CASSRPRGNEQFF. For the CDR3, the DNA is TGTGCCAGCAGCCGCCCGAGGGGGAATGAGCAGTTCTTC.

The chain has TRBV18 and TRBJ2-7; D is possibly TRBD1 (6 bases). Germline V gene sequence: CDR1 KGHSH, CDR2 LQKENI. Trimming stripped 3 bases from V and 0 bases from J, with 18 bases between. This CDR3 has 17 residues. In nucleotides, the CDR3 is TGTGCCAGCTCACCTTATAATCCGGGACAACTCTCCTACGAGCAGTACTTC. Encoded protein: CASSPYNPGQLSYEQYF.

This clone was detected a few times. The chain uses TRBV5-4 and TRBJ2-1; 8 nucleotides line up with TRBD1. Losses at the gene ends were 0 bases for V and 6 bases for J; bases not matched to a gene: 11. This CDR3 comprises 17 residues. Germline CDR1 and CDR2: SGHNT and YYREEE (reference sequence). CDR3 region: CASSLGTDRAGRNEQFF. The CDR3 DNA sequence: TGTGCCAGCAGCTTGGGAACGGACAGGGCGGGTCGCAATGAGCAGTTCTTC.

The genes are TRBV19 and TRBJ1-2; D is perhaps TRBD1 (5 bases). The ends were cut back, 7 bases at V and 4 bases at J, with 19 bases in the middle. CDR3 length: 15 amino acids. Germline V gene sequence: CDR1 LNHDA, CDR2 SQIVND (reference sequence). CDR3 region: CASKKGPQESYGYTF. DNA of the CDR3: TGTGCCAGTAAAAAGGGGCCTCAGGAATCCTATGGCTACACCTTC.

The chain couples TRBV10-3 to TRBJ2-1; D possibly matches TRBD1 or TRBD2 (5 bases each). From germline, CDR1 is ENHRY and CDR2 SYGVKD. The CDR3 is 14 amino acids. V shed 5 bases and J shed 7 bases, with 15 bases lying between them. CDR3 amino acids: CAISPSGDVNEQFF. CDR3 DNA sequence: TGTGCCATCAGTCCCTCCGGGGACGTGAATGAGCAGTTCTTC.

The V gene is TRBV5-6, the J gene TRBJ2-1; 7 nucleotides match TRBD2. The CDR3 spans 13 residues. J gave up 6 bases and V 7 bases, and 7 bases lay outside the gene matches. Looked up from germline, CDR1 is SGHDT and CDR2 is YYEEEE. The CDR3 reads CASAGSGANEQFF. As DNA, the CDR3 is TGTGCCAGCGCGGGGAGCGGGGCCAATGAGCAGTTCTTC.

V is TRBV12-5 and J is TRBJ2-6; TRBD1 is a possible D gene (5 bases). The CDR3 runs to 15 residues. CDR1 is LGHNT, CDR2 FRNRAP, per germline. V was cut by 4 bases and J by 0 bases, with 7 bases left in between. The CDR3 coding sequence is TGTGCTAGTGGTTCCGACAGCTCTGGGGCCAACGTCCTGACTTTC. This sequence encodes CASGSDSSGANVLTF.

The CDR3 reads CASSQSGGVSPLHF. The CDR3 coding sequence is TGTGCCAGCAGCCAAAGCGGGGGAGTTTCACCCCTCCACTTT. V is TRBV4-2 and J is TRBJ1-6; a weak D match, TRBD1 (5 bases). V was clipped by 2 bases and J by 9 bases, with 11 bases between them. Germline CDR1 is LGHNA and CDR2 is YNFKEQ. The length of the CDR3 is 14 residues.

This clone has only one observation. V is TRBV4-1 and J is TRBJ2-3; the D is unclear. The germline V gene encodes CDR1 MGHRA and CDR2 YSYEKL. There are 16 residues in the CDR3. The V gene lost 0 bases and the J gene lost 6 bases, with 16 bases spanning the gap. The CDR3 spells CASSQERTRLGDTQYF. CDR3 sequence (DNA): TGCGCCAGCAGCCAAGAACGGACCCGCCTCGGTGATACGCAGTATTTT.

This chain joins TRBV30 and TRBJ2-7; TRBD2 agrees at 13 bases. CDR3 length: 18 residues. The germline CDR1 and CDR2 sequences are GTSNPN and SVGIG (reference sequence). The trim removed 3 bases at V and 3 bases at J, leaving 14 bases unmatched. The CDR3 here is CAWSEATSGRSRDYEQYF. CDR3 nucleotides: TGTGCCTGGAGCGAAGCGACTAGCGGGAGGTCACGGGACTACGAGCAGTACTTC.

The chain has TRBV4-3 and TRBJ1-5, with a possible D match to TRBD1 (6 bases). Per germline, CDR1 LGHNA and CDR2 YSLEER. Deletions cut 0 bases from V and 3 bases from J, with 12 bases between. CDR3 length equals 16 residues. The CDR3, as DNA: TGCGCCAGCAGCCAAGATCCAGGGGCCAACAATCAGCCCCAGCATTTT. This codes for CASSQDPGANNQPQHF.

This rearrangement joins TRBV7-8 to TRBJ2-1; the D is unclear. V was cut by 1 base and J by 7 bases, with 8 bases left in between. The CDR3 spans 13 residues. CDR1 SGHVS and CDR2 FQNEAQ come from the germline V gene. Here the CDR3 reads CASSLGLGNEQFF. The CDR3 DNA follows: TGTGCCAGCAGCTTAGGGTTGGGTAATGAGCAGTTCTTC.

This rearrangement joins TRBV7-3 to TRBJ2-2, with D tentatively TRBD1 (7 bases). This CDR3 is 14 amino acids long. Trimming cost V 5 bases and J 4 bases, with 11 bases left between them. Germline V gives CDR1 SGHTA, CDR2 FQGTGA. CDR3 sequence reads: CASSRQGGTGELFF. CDR3 sequence (DNA): TGTGCCAGCAGCCGACAGGGAGGCACCGGGGAGCTGTTTTTT.

The chain uses TRBV25-1 and TRBJ2-3, with 11 bases identical to TRBD2. The J segment lost 1 base and the V segment lost 4 bases, leaving 4 bases of the junction unmatched. Germline CDR1 reads MGHDK; CDR2 reads SYGVNS. This CDR3 region has 16 residues. CDR3 coding DNA: TGTGCCAGCAGTGCCTTACTAGCGGGGGGCACAGATACGCAGTATTTT. This gives the protein CASSALLAGGTDTQYF.

Here the CDR3 reads CASSLGTRAGNTIYF. DNA for the CDR3: TGTGCCAGCAGCTTAGGGACCAGGGCTGGAAACACCATATATTTT. V is TRBV11-2 and J is TRBJ1-3; D is possibly TRBD1 (5 bases). The germline V gene encodes CDR1 SGHAT and CDR2 FQNNGV. Trimming took off 1 base at V and 2 bases at J, with 9 bases between the two ends. CDR3 size: 15 residues.

This clone was counted a single time. The chain employs TRBV4-3 and TRBJ2-3; 10 bases align to TRBD2. J was trimmed by 1 base and V by 0 bases; bases with no gene match: 4. The CDR3 runs to 17 residues. Germline-derived CDR1 and CDR2 are LGHNA and YSLEER. The CDR3, as DNA: TGCGCCAGCAGCCAAGATTCCCTAGCGGGAGGCACAGATACGCAGTATTTT. It translates to CASSQDSLAGGTDTQYF.

V and J are TRBV5-1 and TRBJ1-4, with D possibly being TRBD1 (6 bases). This CDR3 is built from 15 residues. Per the germline V gene, CDR1 is SGHRS and CDR2 is YFSETQ. V lost 0 bases, J lost 5 bases, and 11 bases lay in between. The chain's CDR3 is CASSLVQGRNEKLFF. The CDR3 bases are TGCGCCAGCAGCTTGGTTCAGGGGAGGAATGAAAAACTGTTTTTT.

This rearrangement joins TRBV5-6 to TRBJ1-3; no definite D call. The V end lost 2 bases, the J end lost 2 bases, and 8 bases lay between the germline ends. Per germline, CDR1 SGHDT and CDR2 YYEEEE. This CDR3 is 14 amino acids long. The CDR3 region has the DNA TGTGCCAGCAGCTTCTTTGGTACTGGAAACACCATATATTTT. It specifies CASSFFGTGNTIYF.

The chain recombines TRBV15 with TRBJ2-7; the D is unclear. Trimming pared 0 bases from V and 2 bases from J, leaving 5 bases between. This CDR3 has 13 residues. The V gene's germline CDR1 is LNHNV and CDR2 YYDKDF (reference sequence). The CDR3 spells CATSRDLTYEQYF. The CDR3 coding sequence is TGTGCCACCAGCAGAGATCTAACCTACGAGCAGTACTTC.

Only one count was recorded for this clone. V usage is TRBV11-3 and J usage is TRBJ2-1, with 7 nucleotides matching TRBD2. Germline lookup yields CDR1 SGHNT and CDR2 YENEEA. The J segment lost 7 bases and the V segment lost 3 bases, leaving 6 bases of the junction unmatched. This CDR3 is built from 14 residues. For the CDR3, the DNA is TGTGCCAGCAGCTTTCGCGGGGGTACGAATGAGCAGTTCTTC. Its protein product is CASSFRGGTNEQFF.

This chain connects TRBV5-4 to TRBJ1-3, with a tentative D call TRBD1 (6 bases). The CDR3 is 16 amino acids. Germline CDR1 is SGHNT and CDR2 is YYREEE (reference sequence). The V gene lost 0 bases and the J gene lost 0 bases, with 10 bases spanning the gap. CDR3 loop: CASSLGGHLSGNTIYF. The CDR3, as DNA: TGTGCCAGCAGCTTGGGGGGACACCTCTCTGGAAACACCATATATTTT.

A remark on this clone: The same CDR3 is also encoded by other DNA sequences in this sample. This chain links TRBV7-2 with TRBJ2-3, with 10 bases identical to TRBD2. The ends lost 0 bases at V and 1 base at J; junction bases unmatched: 1. Germline V gene data show CDR1 as SGHTA and CDR2 as FQGNSA. This CDR3 is built from 16 residues. The CDR3 is CASSLALAGGTDTQYF. As DNA, the CDR3 is TGTGCCAGCAGCTTAGCGCTAGCGGGGGGCACAGATACGCAGTATTTT.

The chain is built from TRBV5-4 and TRBJ1-2; TRBD1 agrees at 8 bases. Germline V gives CDR1 SGHNT, CDR2 YYREEE (reference sequence). CDR3 length equals 15 residues. With V trimmed by 5 bases and J by 4 bases, 10 bases remained unmatched. The CDR3 loop is CASSLDRGVSYGYTF. DNA of the CDR3: TGTGCCAGCAGTCTCGACAGGGGTGTGTCCTATGGCTACACCTTC.

The chain recombines TRBV3-1 (or the pseudogene TRBV3-2) with TRBJ1-3; 9 bases agree with TRBD1. CDR3 length: 16 amino acids. Trimming took 0 bases from V and 9 from J; bases not matched to a gene: 9. Germline V gene data show CDR1 as LGHDT and CDR2 as YNNKEL (reference sequence). CDR3 bases: TGTGCCAGCAGCCAAGACAAGACAGGGGGTGGGAGCACCATATATTTT. Translated: CASSQDKTGGGSTIYF.

This chain uses TRBV27 with TRBJ1-6; D is uncertain. CDR1 and CDR2 from the germline V gene are MNHEY and SMNVEV (reference sequence). This CDR3 has 15 residues. The V end lost 6 bases, the J end lost 0 bases, and 9 bases lay between the germline ends. CDR3 DNA sequence: TGTGCCAGCAGCCGTGAGGGCTCCTATAATTCACCCCTCCACTTT. Translating gives CASSREGSYNSPLHF.

V is TRBV2 and J is TRBJ2-7; unclear D gene. The CDR3 sequence is 16 residues long. Germline V CDR1 and CDR2: SNHLY, FYNNEI. The ends were cut back, 0 bases at V and 0 bases at J, with 12 bases in the middle. The CDR3 protein is CASSEAVWASSYEQYF. DNA for the CDR3: TGTGCCAGCAGTGAAGCGGTGTGGGCGAGCTCCTACGAGCAGTACTTC.

The V call is TRBV21-1, the J call TRBJ2-7; whether TRBD1, the table's D call, matches the DNA was not checked. TRBV21-1 is classified as a pseudogene. This CDR3 region has 19 residues. CDR3 DNA: TGTGCCAGCACCCTAAGAACAGGGGCCCGTCTCATACTGGGCTACGAGCAGTACTTC. Amino acids: CASTLRTGARLILGYEQYF.

The chain employs TRBV9 and TRBJ1-2, with D perhaps TRBD1 (5 bases). The V end was cut by 0 bases, the J end by 3 bases, with 9 bases between. The CDR3 contains 14 residues. The V gene's germline CDR1 is SGDLS and CDR2 YYNGEE. This chain's CDR3 is CASSVGVGDYGYTF. Written as DNA, the CDR3 is TGTGCCAGCAGCGTAGGGGTGGGGGACTATGGCTACACCTTC.